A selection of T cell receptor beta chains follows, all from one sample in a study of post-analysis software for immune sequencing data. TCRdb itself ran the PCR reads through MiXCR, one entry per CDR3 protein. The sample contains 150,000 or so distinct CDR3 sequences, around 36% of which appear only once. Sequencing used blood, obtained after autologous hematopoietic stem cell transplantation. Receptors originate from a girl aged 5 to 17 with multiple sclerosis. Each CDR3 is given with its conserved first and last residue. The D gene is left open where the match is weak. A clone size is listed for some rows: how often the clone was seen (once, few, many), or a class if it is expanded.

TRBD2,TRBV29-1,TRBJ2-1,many,CSVERAGDYNEQFF,TGCAGCGTTGAAAGGGCGGGGGATTACAATGAGCAGTTCTTC
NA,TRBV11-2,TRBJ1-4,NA,CASSSRRGVATNEKLFF,TGTGCCAGCAGCTCCCGCAGGGGCGTTGCAACTAATGAAAAACTGTTTTTT
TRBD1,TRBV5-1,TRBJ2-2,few,CASSLYPRDRGLTGELFF,TGCGCCAGCAGCTTGTACCCCCGGGACAGGGGGTTGACCGGGGAGCTGTTTTTT
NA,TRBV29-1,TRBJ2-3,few,CSVDWMAESKRTDTQYF,TGCAGCGTTGATTGGATGGCAGAATCAAAACGCACAGATACGCAGTATTTT
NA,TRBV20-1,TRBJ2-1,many,CSASSQGSLQLQFF,TGCAGTGCTAGCTCACAGGGTTCCTTACAATTGCAGTTCTTC
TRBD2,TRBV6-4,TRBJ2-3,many,CASSASGSTDTQYF,TGTGCCAGCAGTGCTAGCGGGAGCACAGATACGCAGTATTTT
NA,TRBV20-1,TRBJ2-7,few,CSARDHLGASSYNEQYF,TGCAGTGCTAGAGATCATTTGGGCGCGAGCTCCTACAATGAGCAGTACTTC
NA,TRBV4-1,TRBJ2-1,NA,CASSQDPLGIGEQFF,TGCGCCAGCAGCCAAGATCCGCTAGGGATAGGTGAGCAGTTCTTC
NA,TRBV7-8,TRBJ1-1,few,CASSASEGLEAFF,TGTGCCAGCAGCGCCTCAGAGGGGCTTGAAGCTTTCTTT
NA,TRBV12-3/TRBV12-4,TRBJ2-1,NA,CASSPNWVSYNEQFF,TGTGCCAGCAGTCCAAACTGGGTCTCCTACAATGAGCAGTTCTTC
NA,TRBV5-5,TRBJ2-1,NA,CASKGGISSYNEQFF,TGTGCCAGCAAGGGGGGGATTAGCTCCTACAATGAGCAGTTCTTC
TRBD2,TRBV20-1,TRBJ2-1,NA,CSAISSGRSGAYSEQFF,TGCAGTGCTATCTCCAGCGGGAGGTCCGGGGCTTACAGTGAGCAGTTCTTC
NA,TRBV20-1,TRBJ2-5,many,CSATGYETQYF,TGCAGTGCTACGGGGTACGAGACCCAGTACTTC